The 28 T cell receptor beta chains given below trace back to one sample, sequenced in a study of response to subunit inactivated influenza vaccine. TCRdb called the RT-PCR reads again in MiXCR, with one record for every CDR3 protein. The sample holds about 240,000 distinct CDR3 sequences; 10% to 15% are singletons and the top ten take approximately 8.4%. The sample in question was non-naive T cells sorted from PBMCs, obtained 14 days before vaccination. All receptors come from a man aged 45-65 years who received an inactivated influenza vaccine.

In its sample, this clonotype was seen many times. The chain couples TRBV3-1 to TRBJ1-2, with D unresolved. From germline, CDR1 is LGHDT and CDR2 YNNKEL (reference sequence). CDR3 length: 14 residues. V was pared by 1 base and J by 3 bases, with 9 bases between. The CDR3 nucleotides are TGTGCCAGCAGCCAAGGATCAAGGGACTATGGCTACACCTTC. Translation: CASSQGSRDYGYTF.

This clonotype was picked up a small number of times. The V gene is TRBV14, the J gene TRBJ2-2; the match to TRBD2 covers 8 bases. The CDR3 runs 16 residues. Trimming at V came to 4 bases and at J to 7 bases, leaving 11 bases not matched to a gene. The germline V gene encodes CDR1 SGHDN and CDR2 FVKESK. In DNA, the CDR3 is TGTGCCAGCAGCCCCTTGATAGCGGGGTCCTACGGGGAGCTGTTTTTT. Translation gives CASSPLIAGSYGELFF.

This clonotype showed up many times. The chain carries TRBV28 and TRBJ2-2; TRBD2 aligns across 9 bases. The trim removed 4 bases at V and 3 bases at J, leaving 6 bases unmatched. The CDR3 contains 16 residues. Germline values: CDR1 MDHEN, CDR2 SYDVKM. CDR3 sequence: CASSSLAGDDTGELFF. The CDR3 nucleotides are TGTGCCAGCAGTTCGTTAGCGGGAGATGACACCGGGGAGCTGTTTTTT.

This chain connects TRBV28 to TRBJ2-7, with TRBD2 identical over 11 bases. Per germline, CDR1 MDHEN and CDR2 SYDVKM. The CDR3 extends over 17 amino acids. The V segment lost 2 bases and the J segment 6 bases; nucleotides outside the gene matches: 12. The chain's CDR3 is CASSLRLAGGKRAEQYF. In nucleotides, the CDR3 is TGTGCCAGCAGTTTAAGGCTAGCGGGAGGCAAAAGGGCCGAGCAGTACTTC.

The chain couples TRBV2 to TRBJ1-5; D is uncertain. From germline, CDR1 is SNHLY and CDR2 FYNNEI. V lost 7 bases, J lost 10 bases, and 23 bases lay in between. The CDR3 covers 15 residues. The CDR3 sequence: CASTLAARFDDPQHF. CDR3 nucleotides: TGTGCCAGCACTTTGGCTGCCCGGTTTGATGATCCCCAGCATTTT.

There are a few counts of this clonotype. This chain joins TRBV6-2 or TRBV6-3 and TRBJ1-2; TRBD1 might be the D (6 bases). The CDR3 runs 16 residues. Germline V gene data show CDR1 as MNHEY and CDR2 as SVGEGT. V was trimmed by 0 bases and J by 0 bases, leaving 11 bases between them. CDR3 sequence (DNA): TGTGCCAGCAGTTACTCTCGGGACACCTCTAACTATGGCTACACCTTC. Translating gives CASSYSRDTSNYGYTF.

The V call is TRBV6-1, the J call TRBJ1-4; D might be TRBD1 (6 bases). There are 14 residues in the CDR3. Deletions cut 6 bases from V and 15 bases from J, with 23 bases between. Germline CDR1 reads MNHNS; CDR2 reads SASEGT. CDR3 in amino acids: CASSPTGPNSRVFF. In DNA, the CDR3 is TGTGCCAGCAGCCCGACAGGCCCTAATTCGAGGGTGTTTTTT.

A few counts support this clonotype. The chain links TRBV18 to TRBJ2-7, with 11 bases fitting TRBD1. The CDR3 spans 15 residues. CDR1 and CDR2 (germline): KGHSH, LQKENI. Trimming at V came to 3 bases and at J to 6 bases, leaving 7 bases not matched to a gene. CDR3 sequence (DNA): TGTGCCAGCTCACCCGGGACAGGGGGTCGAAGCGAGCAGTACTTC. This gives the protein CASSPGTGGRSEQYF.

This clonotype has more than one count but fewer than ten. The CDR3 DNA sequence: TGTGCCAGCAGCCCTCTCTTGGACAGGGTGGGGGAAGAGACCCAGTACTTC. It is translated as CASSPLLDRVGEETQYF. This chain links TRBV28 with TRBJ2-5; 8 nucleotides match TRBD1. This CDR3 has 17 residues. Unmatched junction bases numbered 15, after V lost 6 bases and J lost 3 bases. The germline V gene encodes CDR1 MDHEN and CDR2 SYDVKM.

The J gene is TRBJ2-7, the V gene TRBV11-2; 10 bases agree with TRBD2. This CDR3 spans 18 amino acids. J lost 4 bases, V lost 4 bases, and 16 bases had no gene match. The germline gives CDR1 SGHAT, CDR2 FQNNGV. The CDR3 DNA reads as TGTGCCAGCAGCTCGCGTGGTCCTAGCGGGAGCATTTCATACGAGCAGTACTTC. It is translated as CASSSRGPSGSISYEQYF.

The rearrangement uses TRBV6-1 and TRBJ2-5, with 7 bases matching TRBD1. The CDR3 is 15 amino acids. Looked up from germline, CDR1 is MNHNS and CDR2 is SASEGT. J was trimmed by 4 bases and V by 7 bases; bases with no gene match: 12. The CDR3 coding sequence is TGTGCCAGCACTCCTTACAGGGGTAGGAGAGAGACCCAGTACTTC. Its protein product is CASTPYRGRRETQYF.

This clonotype has more than one count but fewer than ten. J is TRBJ2-7 and V is TRBV10-3; 9 positions match TRBD1. CDR3 size: 15 residues. V gave up 0 bases and J gave up 1 base; unmatched junction bases: 1. Germline V gives CDR1 ENHRY, CDR2 SYGVKD. CDR3 DNA: TGTGCCATCAGTGAGTCGGGGACAGGGTCCTACGAGCAGTACTTC. It specifies CAISESGTGSYEQYF.

The V call is TRBV5-1, the J call TRBJ1-2; TRBD1 might be the D (5 bases). CDR1 and CDR2 (germline): SGHRS, YFSETQ. The CDR3 sequence is 13 residues long. V lost 0 bases to trimming and J lost 7 bases, with 10 bases between them. DNA for the CDR3: TGCGCCAGCAGCTTGGAATCGGGGGGTGGCTACACCTTC. As protein: CASSLESGGGYTF. Full variable domain (remainder filled in from reference TRBV5-1 and TRBJ1-2): KAGVTQTPRYLIKTRGQQVTLSCSPISGHRSVSWYQQTPGQGLQFLFEYFSETQRNKGNFPGRFSGRQFSNSRSEMNVSTLELGDSALYLCASSLESGGGYTFGSGTRLTVV.

The genes are TRBV24-1 and TRBJ1-2; D perhaps matches TRBD1 (6 bases). Trimming removed 4 bases from V and 7 bases from J, with 15 bases in between. This CDR3 contains 14 residues. Germline loops: CDR1 KGHDR, CDR2 SFDVKD. CDR3 nucleotide sequence: TGTGCCACCAGTGACCCGGGGGCGAGTGGTGGCTACACCTTC. It is translated as CATSDPGASGGYTF.

There are a few counts of this clonotype. The chain uses TRBV5-1 and TRBJ2-1, with 7 bases matching TRBD2. Per the germline V gene, CDR1 is SGHRS and CDR2 is YFSETQ. This CDR3 spans 16 amino acids. The ends lost 2 bases at V and 2 bases at J; junction bases unmatched: 7. CDR3 sequence: CASSFRASGAYNEQFF. CDR3 coding DNA: TGCGCCAGCAGCTTTCGAGCTAGCGGAGCCTACAATGAGCAGTTCTTC.

This clonotype has a count of ten or more. V and J are TRBV5-1 and TRBJ1-1, with a weak D call TRBD1 (5 bases). Germline lookup yields CDR1 SGHRS and CDR2 YFSETQ. This CDR3 has 17 residues. The V end was cut by 6 bases, the J end by 0 bases, with 21 bases between. CDR3 amino acids: CASNNAAGMGMNTEAFF. CDR3 coding DNA: TGCGCCAGCAACAATGCGGCAGGGATGGGGATGAACACTGAAGCTTTCTTT. The full variable domain, its missing parts supplied by reference TRBV5-1 and TRBJ1-1, is KAGVTQTPRYLIKTRGQQVTLSCSPISGHRSVSWYQQTPGQGLQFLFEYFSETQRNKGNFPGRFSGRQFSNSRSEMNVSTLELGDSALYLCASNNAAGMGMNTEAFFGQGTRLTVV.

V usage is TRBV30 and J usage is TRBJ2-2; D assignment may be TRBD1 or TRBD2 (6 bases each). Trimming cost V 1 base and J 7 bases, with 10 bases left between them. This CDR3 is 13 amino acids long. In germline, CDR1 is GTSNPN, CDR2 SVGIG (reference sequence). Written as DNA, the CDR3 is TGTGCCTGGAGTGAGGGGGGCAGCGGGGAGCTGTTTTTT. Protein: CAWSEGGSGELFF.

The V call is TRBV7-7, the J call TRBJ2-7; 8 bases align to TRBD1. J was trimmed by 4 bases and V by 5 bases; bases with no gene match: 13. CDR1 is SSHAT and CDR2 is FNYEAQ in the germline V gene (reference sequence). CDR3 length: 16 residues. Here the CDR3 reads CASSPNAGQGAYEQYF. The CDR3 DNA reads as TGTGCCAGCAGCCCAAACGCGGGGCAGGGGGCTTACGAGCAGTACTTC. Using reference TRBV7-7 and TRBJ2-7 for the parts outside the CDR3, the full variable domain is GAGVSQSPRYKVTKRGQDVTLRCDPISSHATLYWYQQALGQGPEFLTYFNYEAQPDKSGLPSDRFSAERPEGSISTLTIQRTEQRDSAMYRCASSPNAGQGAYEQYFGPGTRLTVT.

The chain recombines TRBV28 with TRBJ1-2; TRBD1 aligns across 8 bases. CDR3 length: 16 amino acids. Germline V CDR1 and CDR2: MDHEN, SYDVKM. V shed 5 bases and J 3 bases; nucleotides not matched to a gene: 11. CDR3 in DNA: TGTGCCAGCAGTCCCTCCACCGGACAGGGCCACTATGGCTACACCTTC. As protein: CASSPSTGQGHYGYTF.

This clonotype was found a few times. The V call is TRBV11-2, the J call TRBJ2-1, with 9 bases lining up with TRBD2. V dropped 3 bases and J dropped 3; count of bases not matched to a gene: 3. The CDR3 loop spans 15 amino acids. Germline V CDR1 and CDR2: SGHAT, FQNNGV. This CDR3 is CASSLIAGVYNEQFF. In DNA form, the CDR3 reads TGTGCCAGCAGCTTGATAGCGGGAGTCTACAATGAGCAGTTCTTC.

In its sample, this clonotype was seen many times. The chain couples TRBV29-1 to TRBJ2-1, with 13 bases lining up with TRBD2. This CDR3 contains 15 residues. Germline trimming cut 3 bases from V and 1 base from J; bases unmatched to any gene: 0. CDR1 is SQVTM and CDR2 is ANQGSEA in the germline V gene. For the CDR3, the DNA is TGCAGCGTTGAGACTAGCGGGAGGTCCTACAATGAGCAGTTCTTC. Its protein product is CSVETSGRSYNEQFF.

The CDR3 region has the DNA TGTGCCAGCAGTTCTCCGGGACGGGGGATGGGAGGGCAGTACTTC. Amino acids: CASSSPGRGMGGQYF. The rearrangement links TRBV28 to TRBJ2-7, with D maybe TRBD2 (6 bases). V shed 4 bases and J shed 9 bases, with 22 bases lying between them. Germline CDR1 and CDR2: MDHEN and SYDVKM. The CDR3 is 15 amino acids. The full variable domain, in which reference TRBV28 and TRBJ2-7 provide the parts outside the CDR3, is DVKVTQSSRYLVKRTGEKVFLECVQDMDHENMFWYRQDPGLGLRLIYFSYDVKMKEKGDIPEGYSVSREKKERFSLILESASTNQTSMYLCASSSPGRGMGGQYFGPGTRLTVT.

This clonotype was seen repeatedly, ten times or more. V gene TRBV5-1 combines with J gene TRBJ2-5; D is unresolved. From germline, CDR1 is SGHRS and CDR2 YFSETQ. Deletions cut 4 bases from V and 2 bases from J, with 15 bases between. The CDR3 contains 15 residues. CDR3 protein: CASSIGPSRQETQYF. CDR3 coding DNA: TGCGCCAGCAGCATCGGACCAAGCCGACAAGAGACCCAGTACTTC.

CDR3: CASSATRADTQYF. For the CDR3, the DNA is TGTGCCAGCAGCGCAACCAGAGCTGATACGCAGTATTTT. The chain combines TRBV9 with TRBJ2-3; the D is unclear. The CDR3 covers 13 residues. Between the trimmed V and J ends, which lost 3 bases and 6 bases, there was a span of 11 bases. Germline CDR1 SGDLS, CDR2 YYNGEE.

As to this clonotype: Just one base apart from a much larger clone, this may be a read error. The V gene is TRBV28, the J gene TRBJ2-7; tentative D call: TRBD1 (6 bases). The V gene's germline CDR1 is MDHEN and CDR2 SYDVKM. The V gene lost 7 bases and the J gene lost 1 base, with 17 bases spanning the gap. The CDR3 runs to 15 residues. DNA of the CDR3: TGTGCCAGCATTTCAGACAGGTCGCCTTCCTACGAGCAGTACTTC. This encodes CASISDRSPSYEQYF.

In its sample, this clonotype was seen a few times. The CDR3 bases are TGTGCCAGCAGCCAAAACAGGGGTACCTACAATGAGCAGTTCTTC. Translated: CASSQNRGTYNEQFF. V gene TRBV4-2 combines with J gene TRBJ2-1; 7 nucleotides align to TRBD1. There are 15 residues in the CDR3. Germline V gene sequence: CDR1 LGHNA, CDR2 YNFKEQ. Losses at the gene ends were 2 bases for V and 2 bases for J; bases not matched to a gene: 3.

This chain joins TRBV27 and TRBJ2-1; D ambiguous. CDR3 length: 15 residues. The germline V and J ends were trimmed by 6 bases and 0 bases, with 12 bases remaining between them. The germline CDR1 and CDR2 sequences are MNHEY and SMNVEV (reference sequence). CDR3 nucleotides: TGTGCCAGCAGCGTTTTCTCCTCCTCCTACAATGAGCAGTTCTTC. Translating gives CASSVFSSSYNEQFF.

This sequence joins TRBV18 and TRBJ1-1; D is possibly TRBD1 (5 bases). The V and J ends lost 3 bases and 11 bases respectively, with 16 bases between them. The germline gives CDR1 KGHSH, CDR2 LQKENI. The CDR3 runs 13 residues. CDR3 sequence: CASSPRDRWYAFF. As DNA, the CDR3 is TGTGCCAGCTCACCCCGGGACCGTTGGTACGCTTTCTTT. Variable domain in full (rest from reference TRBV18 and TRBJ1-1): NAGVMQNPRHLVRRRGQEARLRCSPMKGHSHVYWYRQLPEEGLKFMVYLQKENIIDESGMPKERFSAEFPKEGPSILRIQQVVRGDSAAYFCASSPRDRWYAFFGQGTRLTVV.